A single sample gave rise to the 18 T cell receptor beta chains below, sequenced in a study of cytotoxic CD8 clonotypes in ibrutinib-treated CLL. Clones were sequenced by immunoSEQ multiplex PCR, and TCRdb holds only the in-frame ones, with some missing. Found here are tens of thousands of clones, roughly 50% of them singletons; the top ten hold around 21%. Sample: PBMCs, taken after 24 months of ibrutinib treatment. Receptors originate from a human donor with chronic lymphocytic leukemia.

CDR3 loop: CASARFRGGEQYF. The CDR3 DNA sequence: TGTGCCAGCGCAAGGTTCAGGGGAGGCGAGCAGTACTTC. The chain combines TRBV15 with TRBJ2-7; D possibly matches TRBD1 or TRBD2 (6 bases each). Looked up from germline, CDR1 is LNHNV and CDR2 is YYDKDF (reference sequence). The CDR3 is 13 amino acids. V lost 10 bases and J 6 bases, leaving 19 bases between the germline ends.

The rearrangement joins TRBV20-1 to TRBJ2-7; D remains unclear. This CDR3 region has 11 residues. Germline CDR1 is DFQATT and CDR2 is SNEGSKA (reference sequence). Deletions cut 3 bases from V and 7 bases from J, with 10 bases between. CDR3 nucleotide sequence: TGCAGTGCTAGGGCCCTTTTGGAGCAGTACTTC. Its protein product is CSARALLEQYF.

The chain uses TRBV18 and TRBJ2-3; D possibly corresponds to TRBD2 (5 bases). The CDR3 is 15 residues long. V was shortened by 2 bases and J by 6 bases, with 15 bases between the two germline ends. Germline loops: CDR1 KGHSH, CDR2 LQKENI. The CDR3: CASSPEGGRSDTQYF. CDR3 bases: TGTGCCAGCTCACCAGAGGGCGGGCGGTCGGATACGCAGTATTTT.

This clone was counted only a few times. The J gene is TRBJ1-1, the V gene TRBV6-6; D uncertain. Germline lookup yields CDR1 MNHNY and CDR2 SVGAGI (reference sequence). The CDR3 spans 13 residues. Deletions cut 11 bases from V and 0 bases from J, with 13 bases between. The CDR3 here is CASGVGVNTEAFF. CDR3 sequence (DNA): TGTGCCTCCGGGGTCGGGGTGAACACTGAAGCTTTCTTT.

The CDR3 loop is CASSEFGELAGGPEETQYF. The CDR3 DNA sequence: TGTGCCAGCAGTGAATTTGGGGAACTAGCGGGAGGGCCCGAGGAGACCCAGTACTTC. J is TRBJ2-5 and V is TRBV6-1; the match to TRBD2 covers 13 bases. The CDR3 contains 19 residues. Germline-derived CDR1 and CDR2 are MNHNS and SASEGT. J lost 5 bases, V lost 2 bases, and 14 bases had no gene match.

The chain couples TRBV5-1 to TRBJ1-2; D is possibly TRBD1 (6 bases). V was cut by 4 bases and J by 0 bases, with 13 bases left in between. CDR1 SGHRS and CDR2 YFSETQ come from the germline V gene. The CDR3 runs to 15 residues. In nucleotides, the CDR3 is TGCGCCAGCAGCGCCGGGACACCTTCTAACTATGGCTACACCTTC. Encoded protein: CASSAGTPSNYGYTF.

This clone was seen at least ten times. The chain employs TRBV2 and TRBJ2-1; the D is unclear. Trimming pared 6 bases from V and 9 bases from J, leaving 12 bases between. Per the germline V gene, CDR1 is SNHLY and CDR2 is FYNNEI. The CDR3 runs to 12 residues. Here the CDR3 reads CASRSTSPEQFF. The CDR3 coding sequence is TGTGCCAGCAGGTCGACGAGCCCTGAGCAGTTCTTC. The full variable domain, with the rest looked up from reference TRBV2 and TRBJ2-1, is EPEVTQTPSHQVTQMGQEVILRCVPISNHLYFYWYRQILGQKVEFLVSFYNNEISEKSEIFDDQFSVERPDGSNFTLKIRSTKLEDSAMYFCASRSTSPEQFFGPGTRLTVL.

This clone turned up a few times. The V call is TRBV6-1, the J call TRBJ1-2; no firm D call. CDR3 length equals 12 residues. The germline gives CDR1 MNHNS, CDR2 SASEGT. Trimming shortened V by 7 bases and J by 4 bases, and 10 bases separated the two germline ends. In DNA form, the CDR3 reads TGTGCCAGCACCGTGGCAGGCTATGGCTACACCTTC. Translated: CASTVAGYGYTF.

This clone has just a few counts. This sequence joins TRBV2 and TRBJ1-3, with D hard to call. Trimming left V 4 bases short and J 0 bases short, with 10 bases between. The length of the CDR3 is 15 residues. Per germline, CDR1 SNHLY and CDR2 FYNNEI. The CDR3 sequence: CASSVRGTSGNTIYF. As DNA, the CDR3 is TGTGCCAGCAGTGTTCGGGGTACCTCTGGAAACACCATATATTTT.

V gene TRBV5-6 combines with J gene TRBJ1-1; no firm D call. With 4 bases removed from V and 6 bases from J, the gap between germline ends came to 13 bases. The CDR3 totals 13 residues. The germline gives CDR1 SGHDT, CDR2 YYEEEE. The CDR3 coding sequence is TGTGCCAGCAGCCGAAGCCTAACAGCTGAAGCTTTCTTT. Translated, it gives CASSRSLTAEAFF.

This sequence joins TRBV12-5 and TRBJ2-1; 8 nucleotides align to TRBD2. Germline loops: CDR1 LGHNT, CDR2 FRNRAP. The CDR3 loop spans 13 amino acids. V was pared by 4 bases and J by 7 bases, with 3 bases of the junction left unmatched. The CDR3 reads CASGWGGRNEQFF. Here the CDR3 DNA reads TGTGCTAGTGGTTGGGGCGGGAGGAATGAGCAGTTCTTC.

The CDR3 bases are TGTGCCAGCAGTCCTTGGTCCTACGAGCAGTACTTC. It codes for CASSPWSYEQYF. This chain links TRBV28 with TRBJ2-7; D is uncertain. This CDR3 is 12 amino acids long. The V and J ends lost 5 bases and 1 base respectively, with 6 bases between them. Germline lookup yields CDR1 MDHEN and CDR2 SYDVKM.

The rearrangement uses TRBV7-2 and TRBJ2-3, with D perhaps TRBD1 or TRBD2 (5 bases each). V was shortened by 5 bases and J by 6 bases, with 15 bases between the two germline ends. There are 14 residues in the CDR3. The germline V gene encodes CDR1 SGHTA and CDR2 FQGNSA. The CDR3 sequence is CASSPLGRGDTQYF. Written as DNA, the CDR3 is TGTGCCAGCAGCCCCTTGGGGCGCGGGGATACGCAGTATTTT.

The CDR3 DNA sequence: TGTGCCAGCAGTTATAGCGGTTACAATGAGCAGTTCTTC. Protein: CASSYSGYNEQFF. The chain uses TRBV6-5 and TRBJ2-1; weak D call: TRBD2 (6 bases). V was cut by 3 bases and J by 4 bases, with 7 bases left in between. Germline V gene sequence: CDR1 MNHEY, CDR2 SVGAGI. This CDR3 spans 13 amino acids.

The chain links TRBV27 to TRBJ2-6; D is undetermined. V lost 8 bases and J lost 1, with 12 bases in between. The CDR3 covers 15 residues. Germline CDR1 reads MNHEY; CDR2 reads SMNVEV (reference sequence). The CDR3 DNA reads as TGTGCCAGCTCCCCCGTTTTTTCTGGGGCCAACGTCCTGACTTTC. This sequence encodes CASSPVFSGANVLTF.

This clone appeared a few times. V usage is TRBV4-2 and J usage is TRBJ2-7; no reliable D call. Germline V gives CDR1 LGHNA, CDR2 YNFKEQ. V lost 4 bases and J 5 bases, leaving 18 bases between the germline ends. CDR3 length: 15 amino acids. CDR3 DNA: TGTGCCAGCAGCCTAGGACCTGGTAATATCAACGAGCAGTACTTC. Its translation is CASSLGPGNINEQYF.

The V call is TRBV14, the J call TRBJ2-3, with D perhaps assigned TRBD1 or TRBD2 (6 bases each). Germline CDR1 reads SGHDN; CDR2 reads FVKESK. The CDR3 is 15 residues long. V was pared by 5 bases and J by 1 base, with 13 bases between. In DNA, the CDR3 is TGTGCCAGCAGCTTCCGGGGGCTTCGCACAGATACGCAGTATTTT. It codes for CASSFRGLRTDTQYF.

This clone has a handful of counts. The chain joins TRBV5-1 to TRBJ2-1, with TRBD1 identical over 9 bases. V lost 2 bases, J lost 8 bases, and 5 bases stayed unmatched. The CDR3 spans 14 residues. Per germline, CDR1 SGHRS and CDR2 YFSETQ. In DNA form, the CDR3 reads TGCGCCAGCAGCTTCGGACAGGGGCAGGATGAGCAGTTCTTC. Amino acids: CASSFGQGQDEQFF.